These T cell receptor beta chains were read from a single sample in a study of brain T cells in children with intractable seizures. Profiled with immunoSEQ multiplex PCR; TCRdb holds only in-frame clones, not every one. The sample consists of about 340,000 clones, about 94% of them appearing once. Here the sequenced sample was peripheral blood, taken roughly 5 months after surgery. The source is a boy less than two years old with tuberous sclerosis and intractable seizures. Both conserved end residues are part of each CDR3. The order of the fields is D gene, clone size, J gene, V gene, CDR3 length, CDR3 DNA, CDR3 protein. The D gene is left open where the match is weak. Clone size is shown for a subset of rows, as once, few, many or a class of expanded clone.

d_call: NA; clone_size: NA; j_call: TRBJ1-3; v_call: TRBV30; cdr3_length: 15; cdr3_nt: TGTGCCTGGAGTGTAGGCGGTAACTCTGGAAACACCATATATTTT; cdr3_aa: CAWSVGGNSGNTIYF
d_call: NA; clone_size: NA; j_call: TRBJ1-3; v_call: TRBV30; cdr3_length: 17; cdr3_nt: TGTGCCTGGAGTGTCCCACAGGGAGGTATGACTGGAAACACCATATATTTT; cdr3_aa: CAWSVPQGGMTGNTIYF
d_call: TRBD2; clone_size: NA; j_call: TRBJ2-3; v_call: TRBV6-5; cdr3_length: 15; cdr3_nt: TGTGCCAGCAGTTTAGCGGGGCCTGGCACAGATACGCAGTATTTT; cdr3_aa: CASSLAGPGTDTQYF
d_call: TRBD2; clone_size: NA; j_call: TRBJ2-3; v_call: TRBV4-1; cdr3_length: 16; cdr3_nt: TGCGCCAGCAGCCAAGATGGTAGCGGGATCTCAGATACGCAGTATTTT; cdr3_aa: CASSQDGSGISDTQYF
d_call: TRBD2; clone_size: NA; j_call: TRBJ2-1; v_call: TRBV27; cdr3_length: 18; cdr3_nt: TGTGCCAGCAGTCCGGGACTAGCGGGAGGGCCCTCCGCCGATGAGCAGTTCTTC; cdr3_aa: CASSPGLAGGPSADEQFF
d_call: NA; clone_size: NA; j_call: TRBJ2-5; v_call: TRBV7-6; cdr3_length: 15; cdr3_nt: TGTGCCAGCAGCTTAGAGGGCGGCTGGCAAGAGACCCAGTACTTC; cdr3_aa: CASSLEGGWQETQYF
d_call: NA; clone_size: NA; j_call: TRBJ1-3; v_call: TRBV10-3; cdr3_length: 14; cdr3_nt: TGTGCCATCAGTGTCGGGGGGGGTGGAAACACCATATATTTT; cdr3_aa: CAISVGGGGNTIYF
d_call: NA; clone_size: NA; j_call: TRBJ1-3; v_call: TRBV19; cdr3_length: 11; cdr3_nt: TGTGCCAGTATTGATGGAAACACCATATATTTT; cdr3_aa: CASIDGNTIYF
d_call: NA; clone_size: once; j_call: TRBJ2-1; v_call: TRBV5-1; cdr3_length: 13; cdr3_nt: TGCGCCAGCAGCTTGACTAGCACCTGGGTGCAGTTCTTC; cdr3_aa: CASSLTSTWVQFF
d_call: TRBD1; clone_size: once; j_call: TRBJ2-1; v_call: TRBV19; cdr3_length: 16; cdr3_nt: TGTGCCAGTAGTATCGGGGACAGGGGTTTCTACAATGAGCAGTTCTTC; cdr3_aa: CASSIGDRGFYNEQFF
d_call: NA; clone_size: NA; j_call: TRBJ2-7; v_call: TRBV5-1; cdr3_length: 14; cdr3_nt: TGCGCCAGCAGCGCAACTAGGTTCGGTGGAGAGCAGTACTTC; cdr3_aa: CASSATRFGGEQYF
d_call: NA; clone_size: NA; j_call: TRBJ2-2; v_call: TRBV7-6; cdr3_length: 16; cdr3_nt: TGTGCCAGCAGCTTACGAAGCCACAGGAACACCGGGGAGCTGTTTTTT; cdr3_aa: CASSLRSHRNTGELFF